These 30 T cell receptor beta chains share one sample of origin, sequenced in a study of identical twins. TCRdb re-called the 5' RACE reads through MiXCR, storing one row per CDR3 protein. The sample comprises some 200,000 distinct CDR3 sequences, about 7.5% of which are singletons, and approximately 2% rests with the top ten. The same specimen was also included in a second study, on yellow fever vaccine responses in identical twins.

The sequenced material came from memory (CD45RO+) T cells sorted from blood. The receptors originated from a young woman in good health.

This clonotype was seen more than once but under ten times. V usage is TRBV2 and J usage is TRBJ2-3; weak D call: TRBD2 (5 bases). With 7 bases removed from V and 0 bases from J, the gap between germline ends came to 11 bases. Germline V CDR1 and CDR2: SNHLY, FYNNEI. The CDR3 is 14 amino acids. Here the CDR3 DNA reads TGTGCCAGCAAAATAGCGAGAAGCACAGATACGCAGTATTTT. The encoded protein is CASKIARSTDTQYF.

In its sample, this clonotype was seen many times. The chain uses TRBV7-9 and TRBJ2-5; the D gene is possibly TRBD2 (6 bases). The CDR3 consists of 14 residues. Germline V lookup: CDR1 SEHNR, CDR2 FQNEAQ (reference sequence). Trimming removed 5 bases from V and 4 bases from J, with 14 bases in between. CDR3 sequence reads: CASSPLLGGETQYF. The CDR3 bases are TGTGCCAGCAGCCCCCTACTGGGGGGAGAGACCCAGTACTTC. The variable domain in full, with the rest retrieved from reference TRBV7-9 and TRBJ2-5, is DTGVSQNPRHKITKRGQNVTFRCDPISEHNRLYWYRQTLGQGPEFLTYFQNEAQLEKSRLLSDRFSAERPKGSFSTLEIQRTEQGDSAMYLCASSPLLGGETQYFGPGTRLLVL.

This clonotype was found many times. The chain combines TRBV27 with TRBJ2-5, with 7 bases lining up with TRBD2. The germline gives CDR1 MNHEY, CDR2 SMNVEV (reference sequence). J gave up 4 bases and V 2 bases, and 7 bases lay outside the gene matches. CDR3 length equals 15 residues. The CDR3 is CASSLAGSGGETQYF. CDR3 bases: TGTGCCAGCAGTTTAGCAGGGTCGGGAGGAGAGACCCAGTACTTC.

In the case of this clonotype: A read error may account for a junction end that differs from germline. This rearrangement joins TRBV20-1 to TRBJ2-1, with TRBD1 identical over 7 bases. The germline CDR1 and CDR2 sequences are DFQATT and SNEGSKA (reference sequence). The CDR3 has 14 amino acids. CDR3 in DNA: TGCAGTGCAAGAGACAGGGCAAAATACAATGAGCAGTTCTTC. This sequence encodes CSARDRAKYNEQFF.

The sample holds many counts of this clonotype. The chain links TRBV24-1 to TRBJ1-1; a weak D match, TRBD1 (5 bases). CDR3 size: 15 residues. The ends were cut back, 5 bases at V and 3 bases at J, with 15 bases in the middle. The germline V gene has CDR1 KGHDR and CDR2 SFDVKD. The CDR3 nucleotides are TGTGCCACCAGTGCCCGACAGAAGAGGGACACTGAAGCTTTCTTT. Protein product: CATSARQKRDTEAFF.

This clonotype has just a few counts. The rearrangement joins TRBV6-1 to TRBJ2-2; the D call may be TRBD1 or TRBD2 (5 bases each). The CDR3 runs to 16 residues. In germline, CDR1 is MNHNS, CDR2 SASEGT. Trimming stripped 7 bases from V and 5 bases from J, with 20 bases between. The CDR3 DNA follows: TGTGCCAGCACCTCCGGACAAGGGAGAAGAACCGGGGAGCTGTTTTTT. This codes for CASTSGQGRRTGELFF.

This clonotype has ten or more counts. The CDR3 DNA is TGTGCCAGCAGACGGCCATTGTCATCAGATACGCAGTATTTT. Translated: CASRRPLSSDTQYF. The chain carries TRBV6-2 or TRBV6-3 and TRBJ2-3, with D hard to call. This CDR3 comprises 14 residues. Trimming took 6 bases from V and 4 from J, leaving 14 bases between them. Germline CDR1 reads MNHEY; CDR2 reads SVGEGT.

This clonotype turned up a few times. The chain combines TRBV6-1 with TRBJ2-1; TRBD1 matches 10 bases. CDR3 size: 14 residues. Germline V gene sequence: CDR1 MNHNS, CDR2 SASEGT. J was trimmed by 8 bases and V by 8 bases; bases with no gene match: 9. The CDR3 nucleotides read TGTGCCAGCCGACGGGCGGGACAGGGGTATGAGCAGTTCTTC. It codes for CASRRAGQGYEQFF.

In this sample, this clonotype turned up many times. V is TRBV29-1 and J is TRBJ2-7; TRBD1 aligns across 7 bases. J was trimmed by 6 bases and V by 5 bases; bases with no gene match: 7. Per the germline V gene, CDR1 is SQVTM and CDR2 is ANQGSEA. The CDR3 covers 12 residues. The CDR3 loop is CSVLTGSREQYF. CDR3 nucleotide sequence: TGCAGCGTTTTGACAGGGTCGCGCGAGCAGTACTTC.

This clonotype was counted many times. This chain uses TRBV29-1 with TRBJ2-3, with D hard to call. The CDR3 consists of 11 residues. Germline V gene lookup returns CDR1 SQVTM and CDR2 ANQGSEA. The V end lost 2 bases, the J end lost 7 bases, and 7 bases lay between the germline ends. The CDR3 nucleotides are TGCAGCGTTGAACGTGGTAATACGCAGTATTTT. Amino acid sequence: CSVERGNTQYF.

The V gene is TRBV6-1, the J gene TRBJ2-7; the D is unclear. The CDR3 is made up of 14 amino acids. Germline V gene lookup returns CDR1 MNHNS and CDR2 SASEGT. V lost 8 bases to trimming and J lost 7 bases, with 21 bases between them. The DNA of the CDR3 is TGTGCCAGCGCGCTCGGCAGGTCATCGTATGAGCAGTACTTC. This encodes CASALGRSSYEQYF.

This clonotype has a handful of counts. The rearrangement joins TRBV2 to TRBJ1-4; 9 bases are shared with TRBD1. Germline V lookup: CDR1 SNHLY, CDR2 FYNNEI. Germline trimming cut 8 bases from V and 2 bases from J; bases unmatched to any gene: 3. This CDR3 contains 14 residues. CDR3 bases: TGTGCCAGCGGGGGGACAGGGACTAATGAAAAACTGTTTTTT. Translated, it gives CASGGTGTNEKLFF.

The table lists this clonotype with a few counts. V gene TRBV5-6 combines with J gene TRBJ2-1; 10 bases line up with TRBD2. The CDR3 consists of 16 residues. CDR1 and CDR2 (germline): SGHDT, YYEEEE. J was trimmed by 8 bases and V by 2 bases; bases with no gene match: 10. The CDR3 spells CASSLRTSGPTYEQFF. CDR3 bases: TGTGCCAGCAGCTTAAGGACTAGCGGCCCCACTTATGAGCAGTTCTTC.

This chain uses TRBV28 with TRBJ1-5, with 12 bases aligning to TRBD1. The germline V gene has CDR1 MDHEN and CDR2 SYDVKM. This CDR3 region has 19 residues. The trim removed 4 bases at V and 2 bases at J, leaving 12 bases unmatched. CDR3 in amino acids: CASSSVPGQGARGNQPQHF. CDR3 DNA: TGTGCCAGCAGTTCGGTTCCGGGACAGGGGGCAAGGGGCAATCAGCCCCAGCATTTT. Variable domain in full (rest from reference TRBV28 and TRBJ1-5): DVKVTQSSRYLVKRTGEKVFLECVQDMDHENMFWYRQDPGLGLRLIYFSYDVKMKEKGDIPEGYSVSREKKERFSLILESASTNQTSMYLCASSSVPGQGARGNQPQHFGDGTRLSIL.

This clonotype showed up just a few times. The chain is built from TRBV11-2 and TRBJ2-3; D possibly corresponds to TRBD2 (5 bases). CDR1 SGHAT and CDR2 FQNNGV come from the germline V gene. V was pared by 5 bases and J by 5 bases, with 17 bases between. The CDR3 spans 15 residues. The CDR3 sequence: CASSPGLPGIDTQYF. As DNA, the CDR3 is TGTGCCAGCAGCCCCGGTCTGCCCGGGATAGATACGCAGTATTTT. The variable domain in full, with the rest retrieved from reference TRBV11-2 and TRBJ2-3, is EAGVAQSPRYKIIEKRQSVAFWCNPISGHATLYWYQQILGQGPKLLIQFQNNGVVDDSQLPKDRFSAERLKGVDSTLKIQPAKLEDSAVYLCASSPGLPGIDTQYFGPGTRLTVL.

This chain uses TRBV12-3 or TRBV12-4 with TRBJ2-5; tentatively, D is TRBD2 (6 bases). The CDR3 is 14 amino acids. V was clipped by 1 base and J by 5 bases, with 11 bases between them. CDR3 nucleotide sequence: TGTGCCAGCAGTTTAGGGCGGGCGGGGGAGACCCAGTACTTC. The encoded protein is CASSLGRAGETQYF.

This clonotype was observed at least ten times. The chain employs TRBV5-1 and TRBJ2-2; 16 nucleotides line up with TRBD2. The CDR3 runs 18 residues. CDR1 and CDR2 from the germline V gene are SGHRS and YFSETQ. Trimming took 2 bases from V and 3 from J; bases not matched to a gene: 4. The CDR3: CASSFGTSGRADTGELFF. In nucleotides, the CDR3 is TGCGCCAGCAGCTTCGGGACTAGCGGGAGGGCCGACACCGGGGAGCTGTTTTTT.

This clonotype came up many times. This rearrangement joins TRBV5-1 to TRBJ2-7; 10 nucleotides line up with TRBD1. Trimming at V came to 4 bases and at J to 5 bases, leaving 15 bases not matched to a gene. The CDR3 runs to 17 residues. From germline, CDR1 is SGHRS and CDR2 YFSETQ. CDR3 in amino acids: CASSALVNRDRGNEQYF. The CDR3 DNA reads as TGCGCCAGCAGCGCCCTAGTGAACAGGGACAGGGGCAACGAGCAGTACTTC.

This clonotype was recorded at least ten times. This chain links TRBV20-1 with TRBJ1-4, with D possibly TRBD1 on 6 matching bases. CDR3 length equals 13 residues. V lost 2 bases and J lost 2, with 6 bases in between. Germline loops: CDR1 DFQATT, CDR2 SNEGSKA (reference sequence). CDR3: CSARQGTNEKLFF. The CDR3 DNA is TGCAGTGCTAGACAGGGGACTAATGAAAAACTGTTTTTT.

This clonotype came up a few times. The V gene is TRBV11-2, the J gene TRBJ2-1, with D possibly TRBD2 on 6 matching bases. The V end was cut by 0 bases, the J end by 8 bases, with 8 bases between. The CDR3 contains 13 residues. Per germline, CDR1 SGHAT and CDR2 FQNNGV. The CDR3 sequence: CASSLEAGHEQFF. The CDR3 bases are TGTGCCAGCAGCTTAGAGGCGGGGCATGAGCAGTTCTTC.

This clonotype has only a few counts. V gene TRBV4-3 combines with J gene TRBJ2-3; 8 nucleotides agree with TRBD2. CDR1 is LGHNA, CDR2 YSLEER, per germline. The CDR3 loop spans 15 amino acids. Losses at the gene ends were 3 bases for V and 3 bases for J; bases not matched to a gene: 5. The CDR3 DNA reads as TGCGCCAGCAGCCATATTGGCGGGAGGACAGATACGCAGTATTTT. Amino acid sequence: CASSHIGGRTDTQYF.

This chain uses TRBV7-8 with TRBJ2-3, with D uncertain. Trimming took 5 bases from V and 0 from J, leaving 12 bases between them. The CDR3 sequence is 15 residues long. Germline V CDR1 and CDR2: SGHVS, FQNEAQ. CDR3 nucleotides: TGTGCCAGCAGCCCACCGCCATCTAGCACAGATACGCAGTATTTT. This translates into CASSPPPSSTDTQYF. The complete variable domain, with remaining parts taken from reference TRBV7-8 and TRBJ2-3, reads GAGVSQSPRYKVAKRGQDVALRCDPISGHVSLFWYQQALGQGPEFLTYFQNEAQLDKSGLPSDRFFAERPEGSVSTLKIQRTQQEDSAVYLCASSPPPSSTDTQYFGPGTRLTVL.

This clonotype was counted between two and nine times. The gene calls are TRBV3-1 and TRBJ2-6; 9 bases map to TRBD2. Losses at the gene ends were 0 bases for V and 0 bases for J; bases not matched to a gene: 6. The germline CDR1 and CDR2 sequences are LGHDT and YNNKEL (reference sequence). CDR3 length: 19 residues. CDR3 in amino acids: CASSQDLAGSASGANVLTF. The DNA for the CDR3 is TGTGCCAGCAGCCAAGATCTAGCGGGGAGTGCCTCTGGGGCCAACGTCCTGACTTTC.

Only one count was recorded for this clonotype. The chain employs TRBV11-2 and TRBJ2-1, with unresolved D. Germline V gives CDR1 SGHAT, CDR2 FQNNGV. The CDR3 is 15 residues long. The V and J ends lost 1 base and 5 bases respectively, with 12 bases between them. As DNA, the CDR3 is TGTGCCAGCAGCTTAGTAGGCGGATTCAACAATGAGCAGTTCTTC. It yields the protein CASSLVGGFNNEQFF.

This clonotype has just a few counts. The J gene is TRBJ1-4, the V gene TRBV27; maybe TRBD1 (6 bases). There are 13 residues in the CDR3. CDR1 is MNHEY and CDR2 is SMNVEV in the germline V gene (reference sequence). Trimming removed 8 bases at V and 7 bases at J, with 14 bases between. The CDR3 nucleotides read TGTGCCAGCCGGGATCGGGACACTGAAAAACTGTTTTTT. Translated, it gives CASRDRDTEKLFF.

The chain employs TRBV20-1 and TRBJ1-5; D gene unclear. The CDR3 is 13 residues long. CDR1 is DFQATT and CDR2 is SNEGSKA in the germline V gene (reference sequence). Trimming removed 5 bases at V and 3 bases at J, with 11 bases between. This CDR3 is CSAPVTINQPQHF. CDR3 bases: TGCAGTGCTCCGGTCACCATCAATCAGCCCCAGCATTTT.

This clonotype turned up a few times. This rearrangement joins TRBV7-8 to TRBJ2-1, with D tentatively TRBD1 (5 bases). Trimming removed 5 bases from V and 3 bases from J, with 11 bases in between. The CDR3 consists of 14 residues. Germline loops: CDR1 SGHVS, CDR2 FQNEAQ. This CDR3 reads CASSLRQSYNEQFF. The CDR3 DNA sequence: TGTGCCAGCAGCCTCCGACAGAGCTACAATGAGCAGTTCTTC.

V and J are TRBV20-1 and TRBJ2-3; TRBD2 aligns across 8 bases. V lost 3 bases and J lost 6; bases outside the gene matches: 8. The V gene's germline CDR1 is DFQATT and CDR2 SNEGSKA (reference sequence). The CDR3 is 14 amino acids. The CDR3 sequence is CSARISGRSDTQYF. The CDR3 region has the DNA TGCAGTGCTAGGATCAGCGGGAGAAGTGATACGCAGTATTTT.

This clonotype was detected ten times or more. CDR3 nucleotides: TGTGCCAGCAGGGAGCGGGAGGGCAGCGAGACCCAGTACTTC. This codes for CASREREGSETQYF. This chain joins TRBV28 and TRBJ2-5; 10 bases map to TRBD2. The germline gives CDR1 MDHEN, CDR2 SYDVKM. The trim removed 6 bases at V and 5 bases at J, leaving 6 bases unmatched. The CDR3 covers 14 residues.

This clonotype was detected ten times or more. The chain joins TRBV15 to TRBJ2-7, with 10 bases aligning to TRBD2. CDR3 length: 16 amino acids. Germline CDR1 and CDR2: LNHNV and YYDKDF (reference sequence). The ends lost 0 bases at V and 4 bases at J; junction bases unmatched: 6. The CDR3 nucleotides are TGTGCCACCAGCAGAGAAGGTAGCGGGAGGAATTACGAGCAGTACTTC. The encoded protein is CATSREGSGRNYEQYF.